The 3 T cell receptor beta chains given below trace back to one sample, sequenced in a study of regulatory T cells in long-lasting Graves disease (dated by TCRdb to the early 2020s). This specimen's time point label, interpreted: newly diagnosed GD, antithyroid drugs for less than 3 months. For both TCR sequencing and RNA sequencing, RNA was extracted from PBMCs in TRIzol. Libraries were built with multiplex PCR. Instrument on record: Illumina HiSeq 4000. TCR beta libraries were built with iRepertoire HTBI primers and Arm-PCR amplification of CDR3 regions. Through fastp at Q25 and MiXCR, TCRdb rebuilt clones from the public reads, retaining in-frame beta chains. Records with the same CDR3 protein are collapsed into one entry carrying the most frequent genes and DNA. The sample yields 390,000 or so distinct CDR3 sequences; approximately 12% were counted once. Of the sample, approximately 17% falls within the top ten clones.

These data were also filed under a second study, of T cells in Graves' hyperthyroidism and ophthalmopathy.

The starting material was peripheral blood mononuclear cells (PBMCs), obtained at new diagnosis, from a patient treated with antithyroid drugs. Receptors originate from a woman aged 18-29 years with Graves disease. Donor details come from another sample of the same person, matched by shared clones.

This clonotype appeared many times. The V and J genes are TRBV7-9 and TRBJ1-1; the D is unclear. Germline V gene sequence: CDR1 SEHNR, CDR2 FQNEAQ (reference sequence). This CDR3 comprises 13 residues. Trimming shortened V by 5 bases and J by 2 bases, and 9 bases separated the two germline ends. CDR3 amino acids: CASSTRSNTEAFF. CDR3 DNA sequence: TGTGCCAGCAGCACTAGAAGCAACACTGAAGCTTTCTTT. The whole variable domain, remainder taken from reference TRBV7-9 and TRBJ1-1, is DTGVSQNPRHKITKRGQNVTFRCDPISEHNRLYWYRQTLGQGPEFLTYFQNEAQLEKSRLLSDRFSAERPKGSFSTLEIQRTEQGDSAMYLCASSTRSNTEAFFGQGTRLTVV.

This clonotype was counted only a few times. The gene calls are TRBV6-2 or TRBV6-3 and TRBJ2-7; D possibly corresponds to TRBD2 (6 bases). Trimming removed 2 bases at V and 7 bases at J, with 6 bases between. The CDR3 loop spans 11 amino acids. CDR1 is MNHEY, CDR2 SVGEGT, per germline. In nucleotides, the CDR3 is TGTGCCAGCAGTTACGCGGGGGAGCAGTACTTC. It is translated as CASSYAGEQYF.

The sample holds many counts of this clonotype. This chain connects TRBV11-2 to TRBJ2-1; no reliable D call. The germline gives CDR1 SGHAT, CDR2 FQNNGV. This CDR3 region has 14 residues. V was cut by 1 base and J by 5 bases, with 9 bases left in between. The DNA of the CDR3 is TGTGCCAGCAGCTTAGTACGTGGTCACAATGAGCAGTTCTTC. It encodes CASSLVRGHNEQFF.